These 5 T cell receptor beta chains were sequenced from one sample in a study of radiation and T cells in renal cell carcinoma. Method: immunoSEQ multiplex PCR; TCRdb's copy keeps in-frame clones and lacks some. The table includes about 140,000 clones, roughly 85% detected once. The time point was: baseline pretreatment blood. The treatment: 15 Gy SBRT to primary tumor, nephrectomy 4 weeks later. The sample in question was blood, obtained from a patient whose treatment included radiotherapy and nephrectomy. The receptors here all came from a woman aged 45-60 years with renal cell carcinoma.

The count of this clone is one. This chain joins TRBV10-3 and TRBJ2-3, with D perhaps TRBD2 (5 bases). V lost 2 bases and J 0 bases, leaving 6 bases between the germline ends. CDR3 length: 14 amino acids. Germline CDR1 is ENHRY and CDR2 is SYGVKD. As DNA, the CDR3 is TGTGCCATCAGTGAGCTAGCTAGCACAGATACGCAGTATTTT. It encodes CAISELASTDTQYF.

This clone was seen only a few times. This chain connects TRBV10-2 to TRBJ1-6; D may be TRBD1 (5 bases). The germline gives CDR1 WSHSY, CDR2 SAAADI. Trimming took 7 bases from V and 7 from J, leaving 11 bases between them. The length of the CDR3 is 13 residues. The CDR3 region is CASNPGGNSPLHF. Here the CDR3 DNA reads TGCGCCAGCAACCCCGGGGGGAATTCACCCCTCCACTTT.

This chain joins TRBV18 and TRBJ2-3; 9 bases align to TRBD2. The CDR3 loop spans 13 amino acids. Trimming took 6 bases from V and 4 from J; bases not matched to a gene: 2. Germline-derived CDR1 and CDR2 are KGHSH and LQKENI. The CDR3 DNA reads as TGTGCCAGCTCTCCTAGCGGGGCAGATACGCAGTATTTT. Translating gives CASSPSGADTQYF.

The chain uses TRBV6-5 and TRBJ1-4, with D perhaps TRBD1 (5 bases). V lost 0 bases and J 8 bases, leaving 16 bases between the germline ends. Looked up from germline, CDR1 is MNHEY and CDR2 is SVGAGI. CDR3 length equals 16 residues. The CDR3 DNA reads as TGTGCCAGCAGTTACTCATTTTGGAGGAAGGGGGAAAAACTGTTTTTT. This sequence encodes CASSYSFWRKGEKLFF.

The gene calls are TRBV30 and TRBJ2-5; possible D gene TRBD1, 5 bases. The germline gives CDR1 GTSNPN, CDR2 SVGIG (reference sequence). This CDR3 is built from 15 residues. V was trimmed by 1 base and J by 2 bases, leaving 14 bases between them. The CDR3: CAWSDPKGQQETQYF. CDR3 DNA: TGTGCCTGGAGTGATCCGAAGGGGCAGCAAGAGACCCAGTACTTC.